The 7 T cell receptor beta chains listed next were all sequenced from one sample in a study of vaccination and CD4 T cells after COVID-19. The assay that was used to sequence DNA from cultured CD4+ T cells was the Oncomine TCR Beta short-read assay. TCRdb reanalysed the PCR reads using MiXCR and keeps one entry per CDR3 protein. This table has approximately 4,000 distinct CDR3 sequences, under 60% appearing once. Antigens of these TCRs are unknown. Treatment specified: roughly ten-day PBMC culture with coronavirus spike peptide pools or control peptides (ViraFEST assay). Sequencing was performed on CD4+ T cells from blood, cultured in vitro. The source is a human donor who had recovered from COVID-19.

V gene TRBV20-1 combines with J gene TRBJ2-3; 9 bases match TRBD2. The germline V gene encodes CDR1 DFQATT and CDR2 SNEGSKA (reference sequence). The CDR3 runs 13 residues. V gave up 5 bases and J gave up 4 bases; unmatched junction bases: 4. CDR3 amino acids: CSAPGLASDTQYF. CDR3 nucleotide sequence: TGCAGTGCTCCAGGACTAGCGTCAGATACGCAGTATTTT.

This clonotype was seen a handful of times. The chain recombines TRBV20-1 with TRBJ1-2; possibly TRBD1 for D (5 bases). The germline V gene encodes CDR1 DFQATT and CDR2 SNEGSKA (reference sequence). With 6 bases removed from V and 6 bases from J, the gap between germline ends came to 14 bases. The CDR3 is 12 amino acids. The CDR3 bases are TGCAGTGCCCCCCGGAGGGGTGATGGCTACACCTTC. Its protein product is CSAPRRGDGYTF.

J is TRBJ2-7 and V is TRBV2; no clear D. Germline lookup yields CDR1 SNHLY and CDR2 FYNNEI. The CDR3 consists of 11 residues. With 6 bases removed from V and 5 bases from J, the gap between germline ends came to 8 bases. The CDR3 here is CASSPYHEQYF. CDR3 in DNA: TGTGCCAGCAGCCCCTACCACGAGCAGTACTTC.

The chain recombines TRBV20-1 with TRBJ2-3, with unresolved D. The length of the CDR3 is 13 residues. Germline V gene lookup returns CDR1 DFQATT and CDR2 SNEGSKA (reference sequence). The V end was cut by 2 bases, the J end by 4 bases, with 10 bases between. In nucleotides, the CDR3 is TGCAGTGCTAGATGGGGTAGAGCAGATACGCAGTATTTT. Translated: CSARWGRADTQYF.

In this sample, this clonotype is medium-sized. The chain links TRBV2 to TRBJ1-2, with D possibly TRBD1 on 5 matching bases. CDR1 is SNHLY and CDR2 is FYNNEI in the germline V gene. V was pared by 4 bases and J by 7 bases, with 13 bases between. This CDR3 comprises 13 residues. CDR3 protein: CASSGQRDPGYTF. CDR3 nucleotide sequence: TGTGCCAGCAGTGGACAGCGGGACCCTGGCTACACCTTC.

The gene calls are TRBV24-1 and TRBJ2-3; D remains ambiguous. Trimming stripped 9 bases from V and 4 bases from J, with 10 bases between. Per the germline V gene, CDR1 is KGHDR and CDR2 is SFDVKD. The length of the CDR3 is 12 residues. The CDR3 DNA is TGTGCCACCGGTGGGTTGTCAGATACGCAGTATTTT. It translates to CATGGLSDTQYF.

This rearrangement joins TRBV7-2 to TRBJ1-2; a weak D match, TRBD1 (5 bases). V was trimmed by 5 bases and J by 6 bases, leaving 16 bases between them. Germline V gene sequence: CDR1 SGHTA, CDR2 FQGNSA. This CDR3 has 14 residues. The chain's CDR3 is CASSPTPDTHGYTF. The CDR3 nucleotides are TGTGCCAGCAGCCCGACCCCGGACACACATGGCTACACCTTC. Filled out from reference TRBV7-2 and TRBJ1-2, the complete variable domain reads GAGVSQSPSNKVTEKGKDVELRCDPISGHTALYWYRQSLGQGLEFLIYFQGNSAPDKSGLPSDRFSAERTGGSVSTLTIQRTQQEDSAVYLCASSPTPDTHGYTFGSGTRLTVV.